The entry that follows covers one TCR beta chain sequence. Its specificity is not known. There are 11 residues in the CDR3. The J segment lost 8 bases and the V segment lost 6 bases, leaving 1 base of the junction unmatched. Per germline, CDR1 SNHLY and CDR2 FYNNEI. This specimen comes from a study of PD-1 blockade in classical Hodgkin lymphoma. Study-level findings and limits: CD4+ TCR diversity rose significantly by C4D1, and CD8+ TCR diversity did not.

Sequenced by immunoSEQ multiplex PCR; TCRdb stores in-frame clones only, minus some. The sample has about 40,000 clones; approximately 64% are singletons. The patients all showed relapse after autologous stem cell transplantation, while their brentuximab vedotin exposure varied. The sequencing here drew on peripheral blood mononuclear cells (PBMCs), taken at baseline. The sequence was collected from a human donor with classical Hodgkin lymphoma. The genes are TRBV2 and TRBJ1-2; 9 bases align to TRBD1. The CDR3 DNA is TGTGCCAGCAGGGACAGGGGAGGCTACACCTTC. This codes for CASRDRGGYTF. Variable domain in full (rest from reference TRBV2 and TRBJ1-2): EPEVTQTPSHQVTQMGQEVILRCVPISNHLYFYWYRQILGQKVEFLVSFYNNEISEKSEIFDDQFSVERPDGSNFTLKIRSTKLEDSAMYFCASRDRGGYTFGSGTRLTVV.